This TCR beta chain derives from a study of T cell repertoires in cytomegalovirus infection. General study points: CMV-specific TCR beta clonotypes restricted by HLA-C were the ones dominating the ex vivo response.

Turning to this clonotype: The target antigen is unknown.

TCRdb reprocessed the reads via MiXCR and lists one record per CDR3 protein. The sample yields 680,000 or so distinct CDR3 sequences, 33% seen once. The CDR3 spans 14 residues. Trimming left V 0 bases short and J 5 bases short, with 12 bases between. Germline CDR1 is SGHNT and CDR2 is YYREEE (reference sequence). The input for sequencing was cultured PBMCs, taken from culture after CMV antigen stimulation. V gene TRBV5-4 combines with J gene TRBJ2-7; D possibly corresponds to TRBD2 (5 bases). This clonotype originated in a human donor in good health (CMV status not recorded). Some clones in this sample may be carry-over from other donors' samples. For the CDR3, the DNA is TGTGCCAGCAGCTTGGTAGAGGGTGTGAACGAGCAGTACTTC. This translates into CASSLVEGVNEQYF.